Reported below is one TCR beta chain. This study enrolled people aged roughly 18 to 90 from about two dozen US geographic areas. This specimen comes from a study of blood T cell repertoires in COVID-19. Study in general: Samples taken during acute and convalescent COVID-19 were collected in the United States, Italy and Spain. T cells, B-cell-depleted T cells, or PBMCs supplied cDNA or gDNA.

V lost 0 bases and J lost 11; bases outside the gene matches: 9. The CDR3 has 15 residues. Germline V gives CDR1 SGDLS, CDR2 YYNGEE. As handled by the study authors: Amplification from reference gene primers served as the basis for estimated nucleated cell counts. Assay used: immunoSEQ multiplex PCR; TCRdb lists only in-frame clones, some missing. V and J calls and clone size follow that table, whereas D and trimming were derived from the DNA. The sample comprises roughly 250,000 clones, approximately 83% of which are singletons, and around 3% rests with the top ten. Sample: PBMCs or T cells enriched from blood (not recorded which). The V and J genes are TRBV9 and TRBJ2-2; 8 bases line up with TRBD2. The receptor was derived from a woman in her thirties or forties with acute COVID-19. The CDR3 spells CASSVDGDSGTELFF. CDR3 bases: TGTGCCAGCAGCGTAGATGGGGATAGCGGGACTGAGCTGTTTTTT.